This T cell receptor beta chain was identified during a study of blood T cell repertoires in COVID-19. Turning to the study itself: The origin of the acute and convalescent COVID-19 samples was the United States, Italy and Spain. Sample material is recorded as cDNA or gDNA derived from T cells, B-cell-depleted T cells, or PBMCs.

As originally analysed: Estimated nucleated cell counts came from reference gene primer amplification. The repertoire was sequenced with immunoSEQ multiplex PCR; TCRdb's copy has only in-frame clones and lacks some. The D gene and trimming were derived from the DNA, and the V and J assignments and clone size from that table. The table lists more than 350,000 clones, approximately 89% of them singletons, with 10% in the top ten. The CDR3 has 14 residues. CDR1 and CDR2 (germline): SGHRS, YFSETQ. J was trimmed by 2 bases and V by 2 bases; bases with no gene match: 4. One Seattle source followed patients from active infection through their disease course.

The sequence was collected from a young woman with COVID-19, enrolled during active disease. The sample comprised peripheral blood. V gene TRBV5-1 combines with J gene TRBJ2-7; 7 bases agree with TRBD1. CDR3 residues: CASSFNRGAYEQYF. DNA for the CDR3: TGCGCCAGCAGCTTTAACAGGGGAGCCTACGAGCAGTACTTC.